Following are 5 T cell receptor beta chains from one sample sequenced in a study of identical twins. TCRdb re-derived calls from the 5' RACE reads in MiXCR, one entry per CDR3 protein. The table lists 400,000 to 550,000 distinct CDR3 sequences, 22% of them singletons, with about 0.91% in the top ten. The same specimen was also included in a second study, on T cells expressing NK-cell markers.

Sequencing was carried out using CD4+ T cells sorted from blood. These receptors all come from a woman younger than 35 in good health.

This clonotype showed up just a few times. The rearrangement uses TRBV20-1 and TRBJ2-5, with TRBD2 matching over 7 bases. J lost 4 bases, V lost 0 bases, and 5 bases had no gene match. This CDR3 is built from 14 residues. Germline V gene sequence: CDR1 DFQATT, CDR2 SNEGSKA (reference sequence). The CDR3 protein is CSAREAGVRETQYF. The CDR3 DNA reads as TGCAGTGCTAGAGAGGCGGGAGTACGAGAGACCCAGTACTTC.

V and J are TRBV4-1 and TRBJ2-7; TRBD1 agrees at 11 bases. J lost 0 bases, V lost 3 bases, and 4 bases had no gene match. This CDR3 spans 16 amino acids. Germline CDR1 is MGHRA and CDR2 is YSYEKL. The CDR3 spells CASSQGQGDSSYEQYF. The CDR3 coding sequence is TGCGCCAGCAGCCAGGGACAGGGGGACAGCTCCTACGAGCAGTACTTC.

This clonotype was seen more than once but under ten times. The rearrangement uses TRBV7-9 and TRBJ2-3; 10 positions match TRBD1. The J segment lost 2 bases and the V segment lost 7 bases, leaving 9 bases of the junction unmatched. This CDR3 spans 16 amino acids. Looked up from germline, CDR1 is SEHNR and CDR2 is FQNEAQ (reference sequence). The CDR3 DNA is TGTGCCAGCACCCGACAGGGGGCAATCCCCACAGATACGCAGTATTTT. Translation: CASTRQGAIPTDTQYF.

This clonotype was counted at least ten times. The chain employs TRBV12-3 or TRBV12-4 and TRBJ2-2, with D hard to call. V was clipped by 7 bases and J by 4 bases, with 16 bases between them. The CDR3 has 15 amino acids. CDR3 residues: CASKPMGIGTGELFF. The CDR3 nucleotides are TGTGCCAGCAAGCCCATGGGGATAGGCACCGGGGAGCTGTTTTTT.

The chain uses TRBV6-1 and TRBJ1-5; 9 nucleotides match TRBD1. Germline CDR1 MNHNS, CDR2 SASEGT. V was clipped by 6 bases and J by 5 bases; unmatched bases: 2. The CDR3 contains 13 residues. CDR3 coding DNA: TGTGCCAGCAGGAGACAGGGGGATCAGCCCCAGCATTTT. This encodes CASRRQGDQPQHF.